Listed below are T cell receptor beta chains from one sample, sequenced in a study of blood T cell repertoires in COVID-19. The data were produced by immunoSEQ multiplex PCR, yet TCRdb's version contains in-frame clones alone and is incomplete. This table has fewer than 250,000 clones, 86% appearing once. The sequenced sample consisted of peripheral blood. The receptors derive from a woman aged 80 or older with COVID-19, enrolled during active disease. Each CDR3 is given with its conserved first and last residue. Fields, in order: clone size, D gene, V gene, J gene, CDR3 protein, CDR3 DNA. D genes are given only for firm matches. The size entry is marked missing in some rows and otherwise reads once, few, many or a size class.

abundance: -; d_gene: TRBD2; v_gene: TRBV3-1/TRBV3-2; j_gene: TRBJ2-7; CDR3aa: CASQTSGDWNEQYF; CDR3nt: TGTGCCTCTCAGACTAGCGGGGATTGGAACGAGCAGTACTTC
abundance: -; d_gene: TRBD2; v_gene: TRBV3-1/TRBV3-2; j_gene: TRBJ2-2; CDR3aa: CASSHRGVNTGELFF; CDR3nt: TGTGCCAGCAGCCATCGGGGGGTTAACACCGGGGAGCTGTTTTTT
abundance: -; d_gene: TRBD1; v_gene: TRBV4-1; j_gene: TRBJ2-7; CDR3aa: CASRATGTGHTYEQYF; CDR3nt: TGCGCCAGCAGGGCTACCGGGACAGGGCATACCTACGAGCAGTACTTC
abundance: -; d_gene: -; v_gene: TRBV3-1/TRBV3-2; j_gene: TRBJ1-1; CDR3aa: CASSQGGTEAFF; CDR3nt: TGTGCCAGCAGCCAGGGAGGCACTGAAGCTTTCTTT
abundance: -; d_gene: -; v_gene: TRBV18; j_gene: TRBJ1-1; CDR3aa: CASSSGAENTEAFF; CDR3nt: TGTGCCAGCTCGTCCGGAGCCGAGAACACTGAAGCTTTCTTT
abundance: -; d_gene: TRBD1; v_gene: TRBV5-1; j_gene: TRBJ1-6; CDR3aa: CASSSGQGSESPLHF; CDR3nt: TGCGCCAGCAGCTCGGGACAGGGCAGCGAATCACCCCTCCACTTT
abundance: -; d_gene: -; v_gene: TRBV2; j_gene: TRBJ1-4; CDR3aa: CASRGQATNEKLFF; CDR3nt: TGTGCCAGCAGGGGACAAGCAACTAATGAAAAACTGTTTTTT
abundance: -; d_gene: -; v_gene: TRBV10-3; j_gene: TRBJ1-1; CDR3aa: CATRSERNTEAFF; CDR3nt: TGTGCCACCCGATCCGAGAGGAACACTGAAGCTTTCTTT
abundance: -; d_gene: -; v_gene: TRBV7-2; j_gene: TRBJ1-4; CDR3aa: CASSLNNPEKLFF; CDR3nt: TGTGCCAGCAGCTTAAACAACCCTGAAAAACTGTTTTTT
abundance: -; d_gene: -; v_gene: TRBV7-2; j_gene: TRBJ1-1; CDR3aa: CASGFGRAEAFF; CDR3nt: TGTGCCAGCGGGTTTGGGAGGGCTGAAGCTTTCTTT
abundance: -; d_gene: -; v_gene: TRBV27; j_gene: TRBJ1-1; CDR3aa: CASSSMGLGDTEAFF; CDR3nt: TGTGCCAGCAGTTCCATGGGACTAGGGGACACTGAAGCTTTCTTT
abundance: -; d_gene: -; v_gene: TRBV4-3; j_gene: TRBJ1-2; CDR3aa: CASSQDRTGHGYTF; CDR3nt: TGCGCCAGCAGCCAAGATCGAACAGGGCATGGCTACACCTTC
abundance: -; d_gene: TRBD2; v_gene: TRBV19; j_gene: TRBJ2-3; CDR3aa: CASSIGRGGPGDTQYF; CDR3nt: TGTGCCAGTAGTATAGGGCGGGGGGGCCCCGGAGATACGCAGTATTTT
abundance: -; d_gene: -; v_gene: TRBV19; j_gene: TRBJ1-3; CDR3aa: CASSTRGISSSGNTIYF; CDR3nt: TGTGCCAGTAGTACCCGGGGGATCTCGAGCTCTGGAAACACCATATATTTT
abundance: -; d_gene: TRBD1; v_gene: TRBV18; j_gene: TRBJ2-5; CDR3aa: CASSLRTGAGETQYF; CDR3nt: TGTGCCAGCTCCCTAAGGACAGGGGCGGGAGAGACCCAGTACTTC
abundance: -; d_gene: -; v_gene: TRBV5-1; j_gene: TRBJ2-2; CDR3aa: CASSPNVGAGELFF; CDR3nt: TGCGCCAGCAGCCCTAACGTGGGAGCCGGGGAGCTGTTTTTT
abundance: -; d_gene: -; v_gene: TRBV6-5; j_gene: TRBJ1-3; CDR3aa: CASRRDSMSGNTIYF; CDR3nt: TGTGCCAGCAGGCGTGACAGCATGAGTGGAAACACCATATATTTT
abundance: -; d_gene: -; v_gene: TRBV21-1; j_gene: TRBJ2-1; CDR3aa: CASSKASARGGFNEQFF; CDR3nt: TGTGCCAGCAGCAAAGCCTCGGCGCGGGGGGGATTTAATGAGCAGTTCTTC
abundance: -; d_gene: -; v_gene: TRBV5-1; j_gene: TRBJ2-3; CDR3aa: CASSLMLGAGDTQYF; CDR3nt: TGCGCCAGCAGCTTGATGCTGGGGGCCGGTGATACGCAGTATTTT
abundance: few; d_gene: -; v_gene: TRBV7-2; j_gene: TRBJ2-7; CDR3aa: CASSLGGGGPYEQYF; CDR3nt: TGTGCCAGCAGCCTAGGAGGGGGCGGACCCTACGAGCAGTACTTC
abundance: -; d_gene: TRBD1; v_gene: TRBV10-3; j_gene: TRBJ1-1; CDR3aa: CAITGQGDTEAFF; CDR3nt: TGTGCCATCACGGGACAGGGAGACACTGAAGCTTTCTTT
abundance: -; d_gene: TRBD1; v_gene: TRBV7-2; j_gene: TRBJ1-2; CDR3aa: CASRVGGSNYGYTF; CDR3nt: TGTGCCAGCAGAGTAGGGGGCTCTAACTATGGCTACACCTTC
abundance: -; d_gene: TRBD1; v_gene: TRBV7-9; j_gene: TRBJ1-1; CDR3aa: CASSFKGQAGEAFF; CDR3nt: TGTGCCAGCAGCTTTAAAGGACAGGCAGGGGAAGCTTTCTTT
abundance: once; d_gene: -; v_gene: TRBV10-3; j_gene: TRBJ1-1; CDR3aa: CAISESARNTEAFF; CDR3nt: TGTGCCATCAGTGAGTCCGCCAGGAACACTGAAGCTTTCTTT
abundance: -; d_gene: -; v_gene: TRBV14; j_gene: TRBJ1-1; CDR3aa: CASSQVEGTEAFF; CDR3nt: TGTGCCAGCAGCCAAGTGGAGGGGACTGAAGCTTTCTTT
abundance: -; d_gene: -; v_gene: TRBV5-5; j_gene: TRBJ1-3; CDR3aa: CASSSLQGAGNTIYF; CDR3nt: TGTGCCAGCAGCTCCCTACAGGGTGCTGGAAACACCATATATTTT
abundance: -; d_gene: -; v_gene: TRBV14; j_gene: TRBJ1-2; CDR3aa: CASSHQTTGLRYGYTF; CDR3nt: TGTGCCAGCAGTCATCAAACGACAGGTTTACGGTATGGCTACACCTTC
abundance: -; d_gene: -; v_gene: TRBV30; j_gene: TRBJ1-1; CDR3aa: CAWSLRVGTEAFF; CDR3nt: TGTGCCTGGAGTTTACGAGTTGGCACTGAAGCTTTCTTT
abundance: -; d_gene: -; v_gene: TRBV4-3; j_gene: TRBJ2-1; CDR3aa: CASSQGHEAGYNEQFF; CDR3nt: TGCGCCAGCAGCCAAGGTCATGAGGCCGGCTACAATGAGCAGTTCTTC
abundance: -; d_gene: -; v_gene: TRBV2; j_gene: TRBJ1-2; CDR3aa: CASSGGSINYGYTF; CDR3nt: TGTGCCAGCAGTGGGGGCAGCATTAACTATGGCTACACCTTC
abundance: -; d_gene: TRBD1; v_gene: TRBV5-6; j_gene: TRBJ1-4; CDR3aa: CASSYPGQGNEKLFF; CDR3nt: TGTGCCAGCAGCTACCCGGGACAGGGGAATGAAAAACTGTTTTTT
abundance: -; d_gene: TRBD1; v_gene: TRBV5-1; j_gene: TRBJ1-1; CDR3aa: CASSSGQGLTEAFF; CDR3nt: TGCGCCAGCAGCAGCGGACAGGGGCTCACTGAAGCTTTCTTT
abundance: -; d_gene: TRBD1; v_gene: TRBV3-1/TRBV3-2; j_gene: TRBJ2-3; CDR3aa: CASSQYDRASDTQYF; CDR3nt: TGTGCCAGCAGCCAATACGACAGGGCGTCAGATACGCAGTATTTT
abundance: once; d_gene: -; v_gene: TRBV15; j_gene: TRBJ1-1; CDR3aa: CATSQRQNTEAFF; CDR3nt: TGTGCCACCAGCCAGAGGCAGAACACTGAAGCTTTCTTT
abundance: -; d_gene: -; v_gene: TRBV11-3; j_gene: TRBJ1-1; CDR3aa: CASSALGVLGTEAFF; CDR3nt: TGTGCCAGCAGTGCTCTAGGGGTGCTTGGCACTGAAGCTTTCTTT
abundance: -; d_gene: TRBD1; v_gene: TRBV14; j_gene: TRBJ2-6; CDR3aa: CASSQGRGRELSFSGANVLTF; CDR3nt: TGTGCCAGCAGCCAGGGCAGGGGGCGCGAGCTTTCCTTCTCTGGGGCCAACGTCCTGACTTTC
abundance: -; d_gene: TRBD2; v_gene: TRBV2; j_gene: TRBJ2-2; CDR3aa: CASSEAMGGVGELFF; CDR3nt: TGTGCCAGCAGTGAAGCGATGGGGGGGGTCGGGGAGCTGTTTTTT
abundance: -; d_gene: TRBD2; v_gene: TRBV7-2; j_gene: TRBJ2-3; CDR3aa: CASSPPGLAGGATDTQYF; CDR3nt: TGTGCCAGCAGCCCGCCGGGACTAGCGGGGGGGGCCACAGATACGCAGTATTTT
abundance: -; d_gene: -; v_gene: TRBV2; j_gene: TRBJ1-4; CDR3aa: CASSELSNEKLFF; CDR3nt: TGTGCCAGCAGTGAACTCAGTAATGAAAAACTGTTTTTT
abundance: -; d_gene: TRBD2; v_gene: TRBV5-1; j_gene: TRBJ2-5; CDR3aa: CASSLSGGGAETQYF; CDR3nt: TGCGCCAGCAGCTTGTCAGGCGGGGGGGCCGAGACCCAGTACTTC
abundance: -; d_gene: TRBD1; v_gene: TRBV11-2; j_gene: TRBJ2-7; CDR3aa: CASSTRTGLKEYF; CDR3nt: TGTGCCAGCAGCACCAGGACAGGGTTGAAGGAGTACTTC
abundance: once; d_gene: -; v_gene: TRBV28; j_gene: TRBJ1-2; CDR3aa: CASSFQRQSYGYTF; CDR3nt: TGTGCCAGCAGTTTCCAACGACAGTCCTATGGCTACACCTTC
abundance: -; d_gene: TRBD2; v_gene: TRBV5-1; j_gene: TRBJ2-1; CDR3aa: CASSLAGTSYNEQFF; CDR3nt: TGCGCCAGCAGCTTGGCAGGGACTAGTTACAATGAGCAGTTCTTC
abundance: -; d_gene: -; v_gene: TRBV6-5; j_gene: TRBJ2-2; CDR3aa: CASIARTYTGELFF; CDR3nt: TGTGCCAGCATAGCCAGGACTTACACCGGGGAGCTGTTTTTT
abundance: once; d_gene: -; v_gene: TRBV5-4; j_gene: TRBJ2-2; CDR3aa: CASSPSRPGEVAGELFF; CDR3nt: TGTGCCAGCAGCCCCTCCAGGCCAGGGGAAGTGGCCGGGGAGCTGTTTTTT
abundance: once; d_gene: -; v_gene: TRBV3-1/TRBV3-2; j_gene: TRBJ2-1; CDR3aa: CASSQDLWGPYNEQFF; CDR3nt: TGTGCCAGCAGCCAAGATCTTTGGGGGCCCTACAATGAGCAGTTCTTC
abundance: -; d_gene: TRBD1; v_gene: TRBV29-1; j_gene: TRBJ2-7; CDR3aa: CSAKDRGREQYF; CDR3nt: TGCAGCGCTAAAGACAGGGGGCGCGAGCAGTACTTC
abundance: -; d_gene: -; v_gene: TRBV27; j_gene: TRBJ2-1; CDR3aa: CASSLRPLDPSSYNEQFF; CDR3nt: TGTGCCAGCAGTTTAAGGCCCCTAGACCCTAGCTCCTACAATGAGCAGTTCTTC
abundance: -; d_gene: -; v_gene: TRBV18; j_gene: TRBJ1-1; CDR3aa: CASSPRGSKATSTEAFF; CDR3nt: TGTGCCAGCTCACCACGGGGCTCCAAGGCAACGAGCACTGAAGCTTTCTTT
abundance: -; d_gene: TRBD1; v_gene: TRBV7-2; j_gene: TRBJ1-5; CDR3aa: CASSMDRGLGNQPQHF; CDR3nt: TGTGCCAGCAGCATGGACAGGGGGCTTGGCAATCAGCCCCAGCATTTT
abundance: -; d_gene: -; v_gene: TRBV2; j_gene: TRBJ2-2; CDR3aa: CASSQLQGGYGELFF; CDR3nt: TGTGCCAGCAGCCAACTCCAGGGTGGTTACGGGGAGCTGTTTTTT
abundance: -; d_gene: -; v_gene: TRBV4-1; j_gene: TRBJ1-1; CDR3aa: CASSQGTKNTEAFF; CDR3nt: TGCGCCAGCAGCCAAGGGACAAAGAACACTGAAGCTTTCTTT
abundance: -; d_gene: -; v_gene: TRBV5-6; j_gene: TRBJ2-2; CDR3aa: CASSLTGQNTGELFF; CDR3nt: TGTGCCAGCAGCTTAACGGGTCAGAACACCGGGGAGCTGTTTTTT
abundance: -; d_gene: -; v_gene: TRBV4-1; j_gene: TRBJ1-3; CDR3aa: CASSQAGTGNTIYF; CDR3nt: TGCGCCAGCAGCCAAGCGGGGACTGGAAACACCATATATTTT
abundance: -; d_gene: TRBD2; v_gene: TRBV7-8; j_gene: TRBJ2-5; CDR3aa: CASSRAGGKQRETQYF; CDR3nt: TGTGCCAGCAGCCGCGCGGGGGGAAAGCAGCGAGAGACCCAGTACTTC
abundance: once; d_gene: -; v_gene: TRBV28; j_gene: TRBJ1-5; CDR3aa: CASSLSQGVSSHF; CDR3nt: TGTGCCAGCAGTCTCTCCCAAGGGGTTTCGAGTCATTTT
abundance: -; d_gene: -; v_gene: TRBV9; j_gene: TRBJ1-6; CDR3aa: CASSVEGGNSPLHF; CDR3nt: TGTGCCAGCAGCGTAGAGGGGGGGAATTCACCCCTCCACTTT